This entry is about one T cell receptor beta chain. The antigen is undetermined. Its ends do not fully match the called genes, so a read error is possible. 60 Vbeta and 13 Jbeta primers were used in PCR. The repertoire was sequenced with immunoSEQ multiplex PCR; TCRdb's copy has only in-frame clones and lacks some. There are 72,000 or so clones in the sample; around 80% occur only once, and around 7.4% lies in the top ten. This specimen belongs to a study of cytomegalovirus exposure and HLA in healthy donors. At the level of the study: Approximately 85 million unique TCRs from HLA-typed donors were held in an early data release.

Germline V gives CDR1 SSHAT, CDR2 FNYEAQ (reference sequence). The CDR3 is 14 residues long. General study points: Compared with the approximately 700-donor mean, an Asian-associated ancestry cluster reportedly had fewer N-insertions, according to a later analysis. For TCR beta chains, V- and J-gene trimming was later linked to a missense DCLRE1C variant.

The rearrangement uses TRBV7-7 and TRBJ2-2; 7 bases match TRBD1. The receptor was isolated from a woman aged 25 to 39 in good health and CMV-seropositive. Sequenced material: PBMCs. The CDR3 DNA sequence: TGTGCTAGCAGCCGAGACAGGGCCACCGGGGAGCTGTTTTTT. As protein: CASSRDRATGELFF. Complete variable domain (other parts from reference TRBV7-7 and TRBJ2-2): GAGVSQSPRYKVTKRGQDVTLRCDPISSHATLYWYQQALGQGPEFLTYFNYEAQPDKSGLPSDRFSAERPEGSISTLTIQRTEQRDSAMYRCASSRDRATGELFFGEGSRLTVL.